A single sample gave rise to the 25 T cell receptor beta chains below, sequenced in a study of T cells in Graves' hyperthyroidism and ophthalmopathy. Using RNA transcripts as the source, TCR beta CDR3 regions were amplified. TCR CDR3 regions were first amplified by RT-PCR with HTBI primers. TCRdb called the multiplex PCR reads again in MiXCR, with one record for every CDR3 protein. The sample records about 380,000 distinct CDR3 sequences, roughly 13% being singletons. Sequences were obtained from blood. These receptors were taken from a man in his thirties or forties with Graves' hyperthyroidism that later progressed to Graves' ophthalmopathy.

This sequence joins TRBV12-3 or TRBV12-4 and TRBJ1-4, with 7 nucleotides matching TRBD1. The CDR3 loop spans 14 amino acids. Trimming took 2 bases from V and 8 from J; bases not matched to a gene: 5. The CDR3 sequence: CASSLKGAREKLFF. The CDR3 coding sequence is TGTGCCAGCAGTTTAAAGGGGGCGAGGGAAAAACTGTTTTTT.

This sequence joins TRBV10-3 and TRBJ2-1; 13 positions agree with TRBD2. The CDR3 totals 16 residues. V shed 7 bases and J 6 bases; nucleotides not matched to a gene: 9. The germline gives CDR1 ENHRY, CDR2 SYGVKD. The CDR3 nucleotides read TGTGCCATCACCGAGAGGGGGACTAGCGGGGCCAATGAGCAGTTCTTC. Translating gives CAITERGTSGANEQFF.

This clonotype was found many times. The CDR3 loop reads CASSEGAGTGTF. Here the CDR3 DNA reads TGTGCCAGCAGTGAAGGGGCAGGGACTGGCACCTTC. The chain has TRBV2 and TRBJ1-2, with D maybe TRBD1 (5 bases). V dropped 1 base and J dropped 13 bases, with 13 bases sitting between them. The CDR3 is 12 residues long. Germline CDR1 is SNHLY and CDR2 is FYNNEI.

The chain joins TRBV6-1 to TRBJ2-1; weak D call: TRBD1 (6 bases). Germline loops: CDR1 MNHNS, CDR2 SASEGT. V was clipped by 1 base and J by 10 bases, with 14 bases between them. This CDR3 is built from 14 residues. CDR3 residues: CASSEGQEVEEQFF. The CDR3, as DNA: TGTGCCAGCAGTGAAGGACAGGAGGTCGAGGAGCAGTTCTTC.

The genes are TRBV12-3 or TRBV12-4 and TRBJ2-3; D is possibly TRBD1 or TRBD2 (6 bases each). Deletions cut 6 bases from V and 4 bases from J, with 11 bases between. The CDR3 is 13 residues long. CDR3 sequence reads: CASRRDTSDTQYF. The CDR3 coding sequence is TGTGCCAGCAGGCGGGACACTTCAGATACGCAGTATTTT.

Ten or more counts support this clonotype. The CDR3 spells CASSLAPPPGYGYTF. CDR3 sequence (DNA): TGCGCCAGCAGCTTGGCACCACCTCCGGGCTATGGCTACACCTTC. V is TRBV5-1 and J is TRBJ1-2; D is ambiguous. Germline V gene data show CDR1 as SGHRS and CDR2 as YFSETQ. CDR3 size: 15 residues. Trimming took 0 bases from V and 4 from J, leaving 13 bases between them.

This chain links TRBV19 with TRBJ1-5, with D maybe TRBD1 (5 bases). Trimming left V 7 bases short and J 4 bases short, with 17 bases between. In germline, CDR1 is LNHDA, CDR2 SQIVND (reference sequence). This CDR3 spans 15 amino acids. CDR3 nucleotide sequence: TGTGCCAGTACCCTAAGGAGGGGCGGGAATCAGCCCCAGCATTTT. Translated: CASTLRRGGNQPQHF.

This clonotype turned up a few times. The chain employs TRBV24-1 and TRBJ1-2; no definite D call. The V gene lost 4 bases and the J gene lost 5 bases, with 10 bases spanning the gap. Germline lookup yields CDR1 KGHDR and CDR2 SFDVKD. The CDR3 is 13 residues long. CDR3 region: CATSEPDGYGYTF. The CDR3 region has the DNA TGTGCCACCAGTGAGCCCGACGGATATGGCTACACCTTC.

J is TRBJ1-4 and V is TRBV6-4; D gene unclear. Germline CDR1 and CDR2: MRHNA and SNTAGT. This CDR3 region has 13 residues. Trimming stripped 4 bases from V and 6 bases from J, with 9 bases between. The CDR3 loop reads CASSAERDEKLFF. CDR3 bases: TGTGCCAGCAGTGCCGAGCGAGATGAAAAACTGTTTTTT.

V and J are TRBV6-1 and TRBJ1-3; 9 nucleotides align to TRBD1. The germline V gene encodes CDR1 MNHNS and CDR2 SASEGT. This CDR3 has 16 amino acids. V gave up 5 bases and J gave up 4 bases; unmatched junction bases: 9. Here the CDR3 reads CASSSLQGAAGNTIYF. The CDR3 coding sequence is TGTGCCAGCAGTTCTCTACAGGGGGCAGCAGGAAACACCATATATTTT.

This chain uses TRBV12-5 with TRBJ2-7; 15 nucleotides agree with TRBD2. This CDR3 spans 19 amino acids. Germline CDR1 reads LGHNT; CDR2 reads FRNRAP. V was clipped by 3 bases and J by 0 bases; unmatched bases: 9. CDR3: CASGFEVPGLAGGSYEQYF. Here the CDR3 DNA reads TGTGCTAGTGGTTTCGAAGTCCCGGGACTAGCGGGGGGCTCCTACGAGCAGTACTTC.

The chain uses TRBV9 and TRBJ1-2, with D uncertain. Trimming pared 5 bases from V and 2 bases from J, leaving 16 bases between. Germline V gives CDR1 SGDLS, CDR2 YYNGEE. The length of the CDR3 is 15 residues. CDR3 protein: CASRASVEANYGYTF. CDR3 sequence (DNA): TGTGCCAGCAGGGCTTCAGTGGAGGCGAACTATGGCTACACCTTC.

There are many counts of this clonotype. The chain recombines TRBV28 with TRBJ1-5; D possibly corresponds to TRBD1 (5 bases). From germline, CDR1 is MDHEN and CDR2 SYDVKM. The CDR3 is made up of 18 amino acids. Between the trimmed V and J ends, which lost 4 bases and 3 bases, there was a span of 22 bases. CDR3 sequence (DNA): TGTGCCAGCAGTTCGTTTAATAGGACAAGGGGTTTCAATCAGCCCCAGCATTTT. Protein product: CASSSFNRTRGFNQPQHF.

This clonotype appeared many times. This chain connects TRBV16 to TRBJ1-2, with D hard to call. Germline V gives CDR1 KGHSY, CDR2 FQNENV. CDR3 length: 14 amino acids. With 0 bases removed from V and 8 bases from J, the gap between germline ends came to 13 bases. This CDR3 is CASSQSDGLSGYTF. The CDR3 DNA reads as TGTGCCAGCAGCCAATCAGATGGCTTATCAGGCTACACCTTC. Supplemented by reference TRBV16 and TRBJ1-2, the full variable domain reads GEEVAQTPKHLVRGEGQKAKLYCAPIKGHSYVFWYQQVLKNEFKFLISFQNENVFDETGMPKERFSAKCLPNSPCSLEIQATKLEDSAVYFCASSQSDGLSGYTFGSGTRLTVV.

This clonotype was seen at least ten times. The V call is TRBV2, the J call TRBJ1-6, with D possibly being TRBD1 (6 bases). This CDR3 has 14 residues. The germline V gene encodes CDR1 SNHLY and CDR2 FYNNEI. V lost 2 bases and J lost 9, with 11 bases in between. The DNA of the CDR3 is TGTGCCAGCAGTGAAAGGCAGGGGCTTTCACCCCTCCACTTT. The encoded protein is CASSERQGLSPLHF.

This clonotype has only a few counts. The chain links TRBV11-1 to TRBJ2-5; TRBD1 agrees at 8 bases. Germline V gene lookup returns CDR1 SGHAT and CDR2 FQDESV (reference sequence). The trim removed 5 bases at V and 9 bases at J, leaving 8 bases unmatched. This CDR3 spans 13 amino acids. The CDR3 protein is CASSQGQGWAQYF. The CDR3 coding sequence is TGTGCCAGCAGCCAAGGACAGGGTTGGGCCCAGTACTTC.

There are many counts of this clonotype. This rearrangement joins TRBV11-3 to TRBJ2-5; unclear D gene. The V gene lost 5 bases and the J gene lost 1 base, with 11 bases spanning the gap. The CDR3 totals 14 residues. CDR1 is SGHNT and CDR2 is YENEEA in the germline V gene. The CDR3 protein is CASSPLGSQETQYF. The CDR3 DNA reads TGTGCCAGCAGCCCCCTGGGGTCCCAAGAGACCCAGTACTTC.

This clonotype was seen ten or more times. The J gene is TRBJ2-7, the V gene TRBV2, with D possibly called TRBD1 or TRBD2 (5 bases each). V dropped 6 bases and J dropped 0 bases, with 15 bases sitting between them. Germline-derived CDR1 and CDR2 are SNHLY and FYNNEI. CDR3 length: 15 residues. CDR3 nucleotides: TGTGCCAGCAGCACGTATCCGGGACCCTCCTACGAGCAGTACTTC. Residues: CASSTYPGPSYEQYF. Full variable domain (outside the CDR3, taken from reference TRBV2 and TRBJ2-7): EPEVTQTPSHQVTQMGQEVILRCVPISNHLYFYWYRQILGQKVEFLVSFYNNEISEKSEIFDDQFSVERPDGSNFTLKIRSTKLEDSAMYFCASSTYPGPSYEQYFGPGTRLTVT.

In its sample, this clonotype was seen many times. The rearrangement joins TRBV7-8 to TRBJ2-7; D not certain. The CDR3 totals 15 residues. Germline V CDR1 and CDR2: SGHVS, FQNEAQ. V lost 1 base, J lost 1 base, and 11 bases lay in between. CDR3 coding DNA: TGTGCCAGCAGCTTAGTGCGCCCCGGTTCCTACGAGCAGTACTTC. Amino acid sequence: CASSLVRPGSYEQYF.

This clonotype was counted a few times. J is TRBJ1-2 and V is TRBV19, with a possible D match to TRBD1 (5 bases). Germline CDR1 LNHDA, CDR2 SQIVND (reference sequence). The CDR3 consists of 13 residues. V lost 1 base to trimming and J lost 6 bases, with 9 bases between them. CDR3 DNA sequence: TGTGCCAGTAGTATAGGAACAGGCAATGGCTACACCTTC. Its translation is CASSIGTGNGYTF.

This clonotype was picked up many times. The chain couples TRBV13 to TRBJ1-6; the match to TRBD1 covers 8 bases. The germline gives CDR1 PRHDT, CDR2 FYEKMQ (reference sequence). The CDR3 has 18 residues. Losses at the gene ends were 3 bases for V and 9 bases for J; bases not matched to a gene: 16. This CDR3 is CASSFPTGAPKVGSPLHF. The CDR3 nucleotides read TGTGCCAGCAGCTTTCCGACAGGGGCCCCGAAAGTGGGTTCACCCCTCCACTTT.

This clonotype has more than one count but fewer than ten. The rearrangement uses TRBV11-2 and TRBJ2-2, with D perhaps given as TRBD1 or TRBD2 (6 bases each). The V and J ends lost 1 base and 6 bases respectively, with 9 bases between them. Germline CDR1 reads SGHAT; CDR2 reads FQNNGV. The CDR3 has 14 residues. The CDR3 protein is CASSLGRGAGELFF. Here the CDR3 DNA reads TGTGCCAGCAGCTTAGGGAGGGGGGCCGGGGAGCTGTTTTTT.

J is TRBJ2-2 and V is TRBV12-5; D uncertain. The V and J ends lost 3 bases and 9 bases respectively, with 5 bases between them. Germline V CDR1 and CDR2: LGHNT, FRNRAP. The CDR3 has 11 residues. CDR3 sequence: CASGFRRELFF. The DNA of the CDR3 is TGTGCTAGTGGTTTTCGTAGGGAGCTGTTTTTT.

This clonotype was seen ten or more times. This rearrangement joins TRBV12-3 or TRBV12-4 to TRBJ1-1, with 7 bases matching TRBD1. Trimming removed 6 bases from V and 1 base from J; junction bases left unmatched: 8. The CDR3 is made up of 15 amino acids. The CDR3: CASRQGQMKNTEAFF. DNA of the CDR3: TGTGCCAGCAGGCAGGGACAGATGAAGAACACTGAAGCTTTCTTT.

J is TRBJ2-3 and V is TRBV29-1; 8 nucleotides line up with TRBD1. The V segment lost 8 bases and the J segment 3 bases; nucleotides outside the gene matches: 4. The CDR3 covers 12 residues. Germline lookup yields CDR1 SQVTM and CDR2 ANQGSEA. CDR3 sequence: CSLTGETDTQYF. Written as DNA, the CDR3 is TGCAGCCTGACAGGGGAAACAGATACGCAGTATTTT.